Listed here is a single TCR beta chain. Its antigen remains unidentified. The CDR3 runs 13 residues. Deletions cut 6 bases from V and 1 base from J, with 10 bases between. Germline V CDR1 and CDR2: LNHDA, SQIVND (reference sequence). This entry belongs to a study of cytomegalovirus exposure and HLA in healthy donors. Study at large: There were roughly 110 million unique TCR beta sequences, drawn from 150 million to 200 million T cells, in an earlier analysis. Study-wide results and caveats: At a 0.05 false discovery rate, a later analysis found some 18,000 TCR beta sequences to be associated with HLA alleles. In an earlier analysis, about 87% or about 30%: the productive usage of most TCR beta V segments. Cytomegalovirus-associated TCR beta chains were listed, numbering some 150.

The PCR was carried out with 60 Vbeta primers and 13 Jbeta primers. TCRdb's table, derived via immunoSEQ multiplex PCR, lists solely in-frame clones and lacks some. Of roughly 230,000 clones detected, 80% to 95% appear once; the ten largest clones hold roughly 1.5%. V is TRBV19 and J is TRBJ2-7, with D perhaps matching TRBD1 (6 bases). The TCR sequence derives from a girl aged 2-10 years in good health and CMV-seronegative. The sequenced sample consisted of PBMCs. CDR3 residues: CASRITGSYEQYF. CDR3 DNA sequence: TGTGCCAGTAGGATTACAGGGTCCTACGAGCAGTACTTC.